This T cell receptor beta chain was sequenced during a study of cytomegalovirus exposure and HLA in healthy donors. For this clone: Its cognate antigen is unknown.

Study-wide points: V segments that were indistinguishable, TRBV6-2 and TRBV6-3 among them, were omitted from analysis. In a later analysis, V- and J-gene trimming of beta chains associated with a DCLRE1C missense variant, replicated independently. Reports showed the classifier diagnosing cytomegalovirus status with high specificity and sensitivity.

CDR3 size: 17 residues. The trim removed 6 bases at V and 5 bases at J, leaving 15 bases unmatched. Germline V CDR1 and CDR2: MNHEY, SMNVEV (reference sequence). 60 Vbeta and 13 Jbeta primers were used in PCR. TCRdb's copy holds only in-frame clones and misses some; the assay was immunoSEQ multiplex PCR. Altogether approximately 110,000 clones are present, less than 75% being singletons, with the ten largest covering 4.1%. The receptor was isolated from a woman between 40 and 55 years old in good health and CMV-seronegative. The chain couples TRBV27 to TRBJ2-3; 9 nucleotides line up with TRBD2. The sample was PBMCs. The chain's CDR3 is CASSPLSAGGPVDTQYF. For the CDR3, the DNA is TGTGCCAGCAGCCCGCTTTCGGCGGGGGGGCCCGTAGATACGCAGTATTTT.